This T cell receptor beta chain comes out of a study of T cells after posttransplantation cyclophosphamide. The CDR3 has 14 amino acids. Trimming removed 3 bases from V and 0 bases from J, with 3 bases in between. Per germline, CDR1 ENHRY and CDR2 SYGVKD. Sequencing was performed with immunoSEQ multiplex PCR; in TCRdb, only in-frame clones are kept and a portion is missing. The table has approximately 2,200 clones, 81% seen once; the top ten hold 12%. About this clone: No antigen is known for it.

Study-wide results and limits: Later post-transplant blood repertoires were often dominated by donor CD8+ memory clones. Skin or GI-infiltrating T cells shared few TRB sequences with blood. Recipient CMV seropositivity and CMV reactivation strongly tracked TRB clonality.

Busulfan-fludarabine conditioning, marrow transplant, and cyclophosphamide on days +3 and +4 were administered. The gene calls are TRBV10-3 and TRBJ1-6; D is ambiguous. The TCR sequence derives from a male patient aged 50 to 59 who received an allogeneic stem cell transplant from a related donor and was CMV-positive. Some T cells may arise from the graft donor. The starting material was CD8+ T cells sorted from blood, obtained around 350 days after allogeneic stem cell transplant with posttransplant cyclophosphamide. The CDR3 bases are TGTGCCATCAGTGACAGCTCCTATAATTCACCCCTCCACTTT. Translation gives CAISDSSYNSPLHF.